These T cell receptor beta chains were read from a single sample in a study of CXCR3-negative and CXCR3-positive naive CD8 T cells. TCRdb reprocessed the 5' RACE reads, with one entry per CDR3 protein and no DNA. The table for this sample gives about 140,000 distinct CDR3 sequences. Material for sequencing was naive CXCR3+ CD8+ T cells from blood. These receptors were collected from a human donor in good health. Some clones in this sample may be carry-over from other donors' samples. Each CDR3 is given with its conserved first and last residue.

v_gene,j_gene,CDR3aa
TRBV7-9,TRBJ2-7,CASNLIQGYSYEQYF
TRBV3-1,TRBJ2-5,CASSQDRVEETQYF
TRBV7-3,TRBJ2-3,CASSLIAAADTQYF
TRBV6-5,TRBJ2-7,CASSSGTVEQYF
TRBV29-1,TRBJ1-5,CSVYRRGNQPQHF
TRBV4-1,TRBJ2-1,CASSQVGDNEQFF
TRBV15,TRBJ1-4,CATSRDPLMANEKLFF
TRBV7-3,TRBJ2-3,CASSLFDRATDTQYF
TRBV7-6,TRBJ2-7,CASSPIRGRNEQYF
TRBV19,TRBJ1-1,CASSIGTVNSEAFF
TRBV21-1,TRBJ2-5,CASSNRPSQMAQYF
TRBV2,TRBJ2-7,CASSAAPGSRYEQYF